The TCR beta chain described here comes from a study of identifying expanded T cells in peripheral blood. Sequencing was performed with immunoSEQ multiplex PCR; in TCRdb, only in-frame clones are kept and a portion is missing. This sample has about 83,000 clones; about 91% occur once, and the top ten carry about 3%. No infections or other immune events were documented during collection. The study, taken as a whole, reports: Over approximately two and four weeks, about 15 and 18 clones changed, versus 1.2 between replicates. Across healthy donors, higher total template counts meant significantly greater roughly two-week count variance.

CDR3 length: 17 amino acids. V lost 4 bases to trimming and J lost 7 bases, with 26 bases between them. The germline gives CDR1 SGHDT, CDR2 YYEEEE. A word on this clone: What it binds is unknown.

Source material: blood. The TCR sequence derives from a person between 18 and 75 years old in good health. The chain links TRBV5-6 to TRBJ1-1; no definite D call. The CDR3 is CASSPTSQHRGLYEAFF. CDR3 sequence (DNA): TGTGCCAGCAGCCCAACCAGTCAACACCGCGGTCTCTATGAAGCTTTCTTT.